Sequencing of this T cell receptor (beta chain) was carried out in a study of CD8+ T cells in alopecia areata. The sequencing template was cDNA reverse transcribed from extracted RNA. Profiling relied on immunoSEQ multiplex PCR, and the TCRdb table lists in-frame clones only, not all of them. The data contain roughly 120,000 clones, roughly two fifths of them singletons. CDR3 size: 11 residues. V shed 8 bases, J shed 3 bases, and the junction held 1 base outside the gene matches. CDR1 and CDR2 (germline): MNHEY, SVGAGI. This clone was picked up one time. The source is a human donor with alopecia areata. The chain is built from TRBV6-5 and TRBJ2-7; TRBD1 matches at 7 bases. The sample was CD4+ T cells sorted from blood. In DNA, the CDR3 is TGTGCCAGCTGGGACAGCTACGAGCAGTACTTC. Translating gives CASWDSYEQYF.